This entry lists 2 T cell receptor beta chains sequenced from one sample in a study of blood T cell repertoires in COVID-19. TCRdb's copy holds only in-frame clones and misses some; the assay was immunoSEQ multiplex PCR. Among about 340,000 clones listed, around 86% were seen once. Sequencing input: PBMCs or T cells enriched from blood (not recorded which). These TCRs come from a woman aged 35 to 49 with acute COVID-19.

This clone was seen more than once but under ten times. The chain employs TRBV9 and TRBJ1-2; 9 bases map to TRBD1. Germline-derived CDR1 and CDR2 are SGDLS and YYNGEE. The trim removed 3 bases at V and 7 bases at J, leaving 10 bases unmatched. The CDR3 contains 15 residues. The CDR3 here is CASSAVGQGNFGYTF. The CDR3 bases are TGTGCCAGCAGCGCCGTTGGACAGGGGAATTTTGGCTACACCTTC.

This clone was detected once. The chain couples TRBV5-6 to TRBJ1-2; no firm D call. V lost 4 bases to trimming and J lost 4 bases, with 14 bases between them. The CDR3 loop spans 14 amino acids. Germline V gene sequence: CDR1 SGHDT, CDR2 YYEEEE. In nucleotides, the CDR3 is TGTGCCAGCAGCCCGGTCCGGGGATCCTATGGCTACACCTTC. This gives the protein CASSPVRGSYGYTF.